This TCR beta chain was identified in a study of beta chain features in type 1 diabetes. At the level of the study: Examined across all samples were roughly 110,000,000 sorted cells.

The CDR3 has 16 amino acids. V was pared by 6 bases and J by 4 bases, with 11 bases of the junction left unmatched. The germline gives CDR1 MNHEY, CDR2 SMNVEV (reference sequence). The investigators reverse transcribed all of the isolated RNA, so they sequenced expressed TCRB transcripts. Libraries were prepared by immunoSEQ multiplex PCR; TCRdb keeps only in-frame clonotypes and omits some of them. The table lists approximately 150,000 clones, about 10% of them singletons. A few counts support this clone. This chain joins TRBV27 and TRBJ2-1; TRBD2 aligns across 8 bases. The sequence was collected from a man younger than 30 in good health. Sequencing was performed on naive CD4+ T cells from blood. DNA of the CDR3: TGTGCCAGCAGGCAGGACTCTAGCGGGCTTTACAATGAGCAGTTCTTC. This sequence encodes CASRQDSSGLYNEQFF.